The text below deals with one TCR beta chain. The antigen remains undetermined. The source of the sample is a study of breast tumors, draining lymph nodes, adjacent tissues. MiXCR, run by TCRdb on the multiplex PCR reads, gives a single entry per CDR3 protein. The top ten clones hold around 20% of a sample with approximately 60,000 distinct CDR3 sequences, 57% of them seen once. With V trimmed by 6 bases and J by 8 bases, 13 bases remained unmatched. Germline CDR1 and CDR2: SEHNR and FQNEAQ (reference sequence). This CDR3 comprises 16 residues. General study results and limits: Data fit most tumor T cells coming from lymph node, expanding in tumor. Data only fit, rather than demonstrated, lymph node origin of most tumor T cells.

This clonotype was obtained from a female donor with breast cancer. Some clones in this sample may be carry-over from other donors' samples. Sequencing used breast tumor tissue. The V call is TRBV7-9, the J call TRBJ1-2; 12 positions match TRBD1. The CDR3 nucleotides read TGTGCCAGCAGTGCGGGGCTAGCGGGACAGGGGGCAGGCTACACCTTC. Encoded protein: CASSAGLAGQGAGYTF.